One and the same sample provided the 3 T cell receptor beta chains below, sequenced in a study of T cells in localized non-small cell lung cancer. Data came from immunoSEQ multiplex PCR; TCRdb stores just in-frame clones and leaves some out. This sample has about 76,000 clones, with about 88% found just once. Sample: peripheral blood, taken before any cancer treatment. The receptors were gathered from a female donor over 55 with stage I lung adenocarcinoma.

The chain joins TRBV4-1 to TRBJ2-7; 7 bases are shared with TRBD1. J gave up 2 bases and V 1 base, and 5 bases lay outside the gene matches. Germline V gives CDR1 MGHRA, CDR2 YSYEKL. The CDR3 contains 15 residues. The CDR3 nucleotides are TGCGCCAGCAGCCAAGCTTTAAGGGGGCCCTACGAGCAGTACTTC. Its protein is CASSQALRGPYEQYF.

V and J are TRBV19 and TRBJ2-1; 9 nucleotides align to TRBD2. Germline V lookup: CDR1 LNHDA, CDR2 SQIVND (reference sequence). The trim removed 3 bases at V and 7 bases at J, leaving 7 bases unmatched. There are 15 residues in the CDR3. Here the CDR3 reads CASSIPGTSTNEQFF. The CDR3 nucleotides are TGTGCCAGTAGTATCCCCGGGACTAGCACAAATGAGCAGTTCTTC.

The chain carries TRBV28 and TRBJ1-3; D remains unclear. The V end lost 6 bases, the J end lost 5 bases, and 11 bases lay between the germline ends. The CDR3 covers 13 residues. CDR1 and CDR2 (germline): MDHEN, SYDVKM. CDR3 DNA sequence: TGTGCCAGCAGCCCGGGCGGGAGAAACACCATATATTTT. This sequence encodes CASSPGGRNTIYF. The full variable domain, rest sourced from reference TRBV28 and TRBJ1-3, is DVKVTQSSRYLVKRTGEKVFLECVQDMDHENMFWYRQDPGLGLRLIYFSYDVKMKEKGDIPEGYSVSREKKERFSLILESASTNQTSMYLCASSPGGRNTIYFGEGSWLTVV.